One and the same sample provided the 9 T cell receptor beta chains below, sequenced in a study of blood T cell repertoires in COVID-19. The protocol was immunoSEQ multiplex PCR, while the TCRdb copy is restricted to in-frame clones and leaves out a portion. The sample lists 75,000 to 85,000 clones; around nine tenths were seen once. Input material: peripheral blood. The receptor set was obtained from a man aged 50 to 59 with active COVID-19.

The J gene is TRBJ1-1, the V gene TRBV6-5; possible D gene TRBD1, 5 bases. Germline CDR1 MNHEY, CDR2 SVGAGI. The CDR3 runs to 13 residues. V was trimmed by 8 bases and J by 3 bases, leaving 13 bases between them. The CDR3 is CASGAKWDTEAFF. In nucleotides, the CDR3 is TGTGCCAGCGGGGCGAAGTGGGACACTGAAGCTTTCTTT.

V and J are TRBV9 and TRBJ1-2; 10 bases match TRBD1. This CDR3 spans 15 amino acids. With V trimmed by 0 bases and J by 7 bases, 6 bases remained unmatched. CDR1 is SGDLS and CDR2 is YYNGEE in the germline V gene. CDR3 residues: CASSVGGTGASGYTF. CDR3 sequence (DNA): TGTGCCAGCAGCGTAGGAGGGACAGGGGCGTCTGGCTACACCTTC.

This chain connects TRBV27 to TRBJ2-1, with D tentatively TRBD2 (6 bases). Looked up from germline, CDR1 is MNHEY and CDR2 is SMNVEV (reference sequence). V was trimmed by 6 bases and J by 8 bases, leaving 23 bases between them. The length of the CDR3 is 16 residues. The CDR3 sequence: CASRSRRDSFSDEQFF. The CDR3 bases are TGTGCCAGCAGATCCCGCCGGGACTCCTTTTCTGATGAGCAGTTCTTC.

This clone appeared a few times. V and J are TRBV19 and TRBJ2-1; 10 nucleotides match TRBD2. There are 16 residues in the CDR3. Germline V lookup: CDR1 LNHDA, CDR2 SQIVND (reference sequence). V lost 4 bases, J lost 5 bases, and 8 bases stayed unmatched. The CDR3 region is CASSRTSGMFNNEQFF. In nucleotides, the CDR3 is TGTGCCAGTAGTAGAACTAGCGGGATGTTTAACAATGAGCAGTTCTTC.

The chain has TRBV5-8 and TRBJ1-2; 7 bases fit TRBD1. The junction had 9 bases not matched to a gene; V was cut back by 4 bases and J by 0 bases. The CDR3 length is 16 residues. Germline V gene data show CDR1 as SGHTS and CDR2 as YDEGEE. Here the CDR3 DNA reads TGTGCCAGCAGCCGCAACGGACAGGTAGCTAACTATGGCTACACCTTC. Its protein product is CASSRNGQVANYGYTF.

This chain connects TRBV5-3 to TRBJ1-5; D is unclear. TRBV5-3 is flagged as an ORF with uncertain function. CDR3 length: 13 residues. V lost 3 bases and J lost 6, with 10 bases in between. The CDR3 spells CARSSFQCQPQHF. Written as DNA, the CDR3 is TGTGCCAGAAGCTCCTTTCAGTGTCAGCCCCAGCATTTT.

The rearrangement uses TRBV19 and TRBJ2-7, with D perhaps TRBD2 (5 bases). This CDR3 contains 13 residues. V was shortened by 5 bases and J by 7 bases, with 15 bases between the two germline ends. Germline CDR1 is LNHDA and CDR2 is SQIVND (reference sequence). The chain's CDR3 is CASSPFRGMEQYF. The CDR3 nucleotides are TGTGCCAGTAGTCCCTTTCGGGGTATGGAGCAGTACTTC.

The V gene is TRBV28, the J gene TRBJ2-7; 8 bases align to TRBD2. The CDR3 is made up of 16 amino acids. V lost 3 bases to trimming and J lost 5 bases; unmatched junction nucleotides: 12. Germline CDR1 reads MDHEN; CDR2 reads SYDVKM. The CDR3 loop reads CASSFSPSGRSNEQYF. CDR3 bases: TGTGCCAGCAGTTTCTCCCCCAGCGGGAGAAGTAACGAGCAGTACTTC.

This chain uses TRBV10-1 with TRBJ1-1; D ambiguous. This CDR3 spans 14 amino acids. Trimming shortened V by 7 bases and J by 1 base, and 13 bases separated the two germline ends. Per germline, CDR1 WNHNN and CDR2 SYGVQD (reference sequence). The CDR3 sequence: CASTSRFSNTEAFF. The CDR3 nucleotides are TGCGCCAGCACCTCCAGGTTCTCGAACACTGAAGCTTTCTTT.